This TCR beta chain was recovered during a study of identical twins (dated by TCRdb to the mid-2010s). Regarding the complete study: The study deep-sequenced TCR alpha and beta repertoires from monozygotic twins, unrelated adults of various ages and cord blood to test whether fetal clonotypes persist. To rule out contamination, the twin experiments were replicated at different times with different library preparation protocols. What the study reported, not specific to this receptor: The excess sharing between twins in beta out-of-frame sequences was weaker because fewer shared sequences reduced the signal-to-noise ratio. Zero-insertion analyses could be partly confounded by invariant T cells such as MAIT and iNKT, although diverse VJ usage argued against such confounding for most clonotypes. Because the same donors could not be followed over many years, conclusions were based on cross-sectional statistical analysis. In monozygotic twins, out-of-frame TCR alpha sharing was systematically underestimated by recombination models, although the models agreed with sharing between unrelated individuals. Fewer insertions were carried by abundant cord blood beta clonotypes; a weaker similar trend was observed in young adult naive repertoires, while no such trend was observed in memory repertoires. Compared with coincidental sharing between unrelated individuals, out-of-frame TCR alpha sequences shared between twins had an excess of sequences with low generation probability.

Library prep was done by 5' RACE. TCRdb names Illumina HiSeq 2000 as the instrument used. Template switching added a universal primer binding site, and the final cDNA carried a unique molecular identifier that allowed TCR cDNA molecules to be counted accurately. Specific primers in the conserved constant-segment region were used to synthesize first-strand cDNA for TCR alpha and beta chains. To control for contamination, every cDNA library carried two barcodes: a SMART-Mk sample barcode plus Illumina barcodes. TruSeq adapter sequences and Illumina sample barcodes were added in two successive PCR steps. The TCR alpha and beta cDNA libraries were sequenced on the Illumina HiSeq platform using custom primers. The authors' analysis ran thus. Raw reads were processed with MiGEC to extract unique molecular identifiers, and MiXCR was used to determine CDR3 positions. Recombination models were inferred per individual with the repgenHMM and IGoR tools using an EM algorithm. The analysis of shared clonotypes was done with the tcR package in R, with sharing normalized by the product of cloneset sizes. Out-of-frame nonproductive sequences were analyzed to study raw recombination free of thymic and clonal selection effects. The public reads were quality trimmed at Q25 with fastp and then assembled into clones with MiXCR by TCRdb, keeping productive beta chains. Entries are consolidated by CDR3 protein sequence, retaining the most common genes and DNA. In this record, the V and J calls reflect TCRdb's handling and not the investigators' own analysis. The sample table records 650,000 to 800,000 distinct CDR3 sequences; roughly 8% of these occur just once. Approximately 0.96% of the sample is in the top ten clones.

As for this clonotype: What this receptor recognizes is not known. Base qualities are not provided; no much larger clone lies one nucleotide away.

The V and J ends are trimmed by 3 bases and 8 bases, leaving 8 bases between them. The CDR3 goes from the cysteine to the phenylalanine over 11 residues. The CDR3 DNA has 33 bases and is translated from base 1. The germline V gene (reference sequence) provides CDR1 DFQATT and CDR2 SNEGSKA. All donors were healthy Caucasians. Three pairs of female monozygotic twins, all aged roughly 18 to 29 years, were included in the twin cohort. Peripheral blood mononuclear cells were the source from which RNA for the TCR libraries was isolated. The same data also went into a second study, on yellow fever vaccine responses in identical twins. As the second study states: The T cell response to vaccination in identical twins was reported by the authors to appear partly convergent and partly personalized. Focusing on identical twins, the study followed the T cell clones that responded to the vaccine, and did so with precision.

The receptor's source is a woman in her late teens or twenties in good health. The sequencing input was PBMCs. The chain is encoded by TRBV20-1 joined to TRBJ2-1, with the D gene uncertain. The sequenced DNA: TGCAGTGCTAGTTCGGCGTATGAGCAGTTCTTC. This sequence encodes CSASSAYEQFF.